This record concerns one TCR beta chain sequence. Its antigen is not identified. V lost 5 bases to trimming and J lost 3 bases; unmatched junction nucleotides: 9. Per the germline V gene, CDR1 is SQVTM and CDR2 is ANQGSEA. CDR3 length equals 14 residues. The sample belongs to a study of glioma-infiltrating T cells after dendritic cell vaccination. Study-wide background: Patients had newly diagnosed or recurrent glioblastoma and received dendritic cell vaccines. Monocyte-derived dendritic cells, cultured approximately 7 days with IL-4 and GM-CSF, were pulsed with autologous tumor lysate.

General study points: Only a small number of patients had complete blood and tumor samples.

The primer mix had 60 V beta and 13 J beta primers. Using immunoSEQ multiplex PCR, the repertoire was profiled, and TCRdb retains in-frame clones only, with some absent. The sample has more than 85,000 clones, under 90% seen once. The chain combines TRBV29-1 with TRBJ1-2; TRBD1 aligns across 7 bases. This specimen was blood, taken before dendritic cell vaccination. The origin of this receptor is a human donor with glioblastoma. The CDR3 region is CSVWGQLEDYGYTF. Here the CDR3 DNA reads TGCAGCGTTTGGGGACAGTTAGAGGACTATGGCTACACCTTC.